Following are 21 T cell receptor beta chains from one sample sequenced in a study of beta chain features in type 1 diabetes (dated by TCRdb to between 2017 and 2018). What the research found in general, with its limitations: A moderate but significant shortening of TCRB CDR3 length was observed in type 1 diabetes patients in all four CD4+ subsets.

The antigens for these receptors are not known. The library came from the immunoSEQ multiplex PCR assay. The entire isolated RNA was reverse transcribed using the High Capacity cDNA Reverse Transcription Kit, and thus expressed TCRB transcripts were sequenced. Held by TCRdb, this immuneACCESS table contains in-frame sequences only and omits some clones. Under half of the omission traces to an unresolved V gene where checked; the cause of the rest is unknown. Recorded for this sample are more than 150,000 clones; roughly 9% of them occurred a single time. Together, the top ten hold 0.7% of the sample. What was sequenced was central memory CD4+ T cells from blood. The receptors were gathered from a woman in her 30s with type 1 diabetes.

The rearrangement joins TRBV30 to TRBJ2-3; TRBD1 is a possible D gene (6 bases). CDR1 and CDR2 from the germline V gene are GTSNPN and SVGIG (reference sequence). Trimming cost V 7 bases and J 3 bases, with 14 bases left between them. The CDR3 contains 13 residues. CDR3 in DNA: TGTGCCTTGACGACAGGTCCAACAGATACGCAGTATTTT. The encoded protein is CALTTGPTDTQYF.

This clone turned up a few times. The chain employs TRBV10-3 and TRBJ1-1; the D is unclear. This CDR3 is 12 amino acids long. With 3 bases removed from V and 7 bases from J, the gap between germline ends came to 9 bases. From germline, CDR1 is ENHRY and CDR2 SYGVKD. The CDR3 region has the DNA TGTGCCATCAGTGAACGTGAGGGTGAAGCTTTCTTT. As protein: CAISEREGEAFF.

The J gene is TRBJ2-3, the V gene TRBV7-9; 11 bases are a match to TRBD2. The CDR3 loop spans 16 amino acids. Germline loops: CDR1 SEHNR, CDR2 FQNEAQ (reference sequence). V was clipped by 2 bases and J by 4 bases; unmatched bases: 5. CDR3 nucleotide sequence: TGTGCCAGCAGCTTATTTGGGACTAGCGGAGCAGATACGCAGTATTTT. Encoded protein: CASSLFGTSGADTQYF. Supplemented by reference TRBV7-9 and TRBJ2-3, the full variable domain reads DTGVSQNPRHKITKRGQNVTFRCDPISEHNRLYWYRQTLGQGPEFLTYFQNEAQLEKSRLLSDRFSAERPKGSFSTLEIQRTEQGDSAMYLCASSLFGTSGADTQYFGPGTRLTVL.

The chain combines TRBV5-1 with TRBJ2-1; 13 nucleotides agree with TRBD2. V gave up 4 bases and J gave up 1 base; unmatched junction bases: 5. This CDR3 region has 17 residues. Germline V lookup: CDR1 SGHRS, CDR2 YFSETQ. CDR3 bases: TGCGCCAGCAGCACGGGGACTAGCGGGAAATCCTACAATGAGCAGTTCTTC. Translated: CASSTGTSGKSYNEQFF.

CDR3 region: CASREFLNTGELFF. CDR3 sequence (DNA): TGTGCCAGCAGGGAATTTCTGAACACCGGGGAGCTGTTTTTT. The chain employs TRBV2 and TRBJ2-2; no reliable D call. The CDR3 totals 14 residues. Trimming removed 6 bases from V and 1 base from J, with 9 bases in between. Germline CDR1 reads SNHLY; CDR2 reads FYNNEI.

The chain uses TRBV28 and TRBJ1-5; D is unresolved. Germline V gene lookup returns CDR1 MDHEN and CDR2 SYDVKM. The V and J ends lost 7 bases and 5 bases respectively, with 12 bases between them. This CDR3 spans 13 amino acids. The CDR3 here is CASTEDLYQPQHF. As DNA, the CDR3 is TGTGCCAGCACGGAGGATTTGTATCAGCCCCAGCATTTT.

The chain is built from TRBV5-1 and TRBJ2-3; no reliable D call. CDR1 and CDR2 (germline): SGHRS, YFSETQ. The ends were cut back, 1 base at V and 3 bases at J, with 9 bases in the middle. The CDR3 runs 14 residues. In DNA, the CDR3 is TGCGCCAGCAGCTTGACAAGTCAAACAGATACGCAGTATTTT. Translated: CASSLTSQTDTQYF. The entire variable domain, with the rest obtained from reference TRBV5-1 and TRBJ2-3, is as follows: KAGVTQTPRYLIKTRGQQVTLSCSPISGHRSVSWYQQTPGQGLQFLFEYFSETQRNKGNFPGRFSGRQFSNSRSEMNVSTLELGDSALYLCASSLTSQTDTQYFGPGTRLTVL.

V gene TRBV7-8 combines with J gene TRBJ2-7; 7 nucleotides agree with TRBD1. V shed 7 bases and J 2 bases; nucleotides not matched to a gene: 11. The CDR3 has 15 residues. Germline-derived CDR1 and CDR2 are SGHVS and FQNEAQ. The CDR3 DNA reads TGTGCCAGCACACTATCCGGGACAGCGACCTACGAGCAGTACTTC. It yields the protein CASTLSGTATYEQYF. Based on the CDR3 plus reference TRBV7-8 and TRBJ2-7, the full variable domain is GAGVSQSPRYKVAKRGQDVALRCDPISGHVSLFWYQQALGQGPEFLTYFQNEAQLDKSGLPSDRFFAERPEGSVSTLKIQRTQQEDSAVYLCASTLSGTATYEQYFGPGTRLTVT.

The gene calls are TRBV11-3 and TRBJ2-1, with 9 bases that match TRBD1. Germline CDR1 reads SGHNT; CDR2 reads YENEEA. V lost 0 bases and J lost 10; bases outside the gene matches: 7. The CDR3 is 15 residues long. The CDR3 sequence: CASSLDGGQGLEQFF. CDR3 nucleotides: TGTGCCAGCAGCTTAGATGGGGGACAGGGCTTGGAGCAGTTCTTC.

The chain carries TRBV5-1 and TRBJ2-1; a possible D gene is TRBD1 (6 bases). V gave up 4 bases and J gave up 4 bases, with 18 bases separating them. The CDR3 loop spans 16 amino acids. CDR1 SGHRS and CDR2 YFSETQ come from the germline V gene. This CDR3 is CASSQETGFIYNEQFF. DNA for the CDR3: TGCGCCAGCAGCCAAGAGACAGGATTTATTTACAATGAGCAGTTCTTC. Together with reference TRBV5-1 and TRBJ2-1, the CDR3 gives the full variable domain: KAGVTQTPRYLIKTRGQQVTLSCSPISGHRSVSWYQQTPGQGLQFLFEYFSETQRNKGNFPGRFSGRQFSNSRSEMNVSTLELGDSALYLCASSQETGFIYNEQFFGPGTRLTVL.

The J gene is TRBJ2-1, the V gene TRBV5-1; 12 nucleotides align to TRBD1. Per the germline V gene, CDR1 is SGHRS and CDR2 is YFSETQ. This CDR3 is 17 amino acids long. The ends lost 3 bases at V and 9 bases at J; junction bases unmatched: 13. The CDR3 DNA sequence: TGCGCCAGCAGCTCGACCACGGGACAGGGGGCGCGGGGTGAGCAGTTCTTC. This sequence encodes CASSSTTGQGARGEQFF.

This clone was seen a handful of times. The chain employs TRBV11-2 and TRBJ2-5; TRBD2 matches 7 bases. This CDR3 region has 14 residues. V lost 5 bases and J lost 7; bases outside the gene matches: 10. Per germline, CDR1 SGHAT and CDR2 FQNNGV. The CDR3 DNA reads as TGTGCCAGCAGCCCCGGGGACTACTCCCGGACCCAGTACTTC. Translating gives CASSPGDYSRTQYF.

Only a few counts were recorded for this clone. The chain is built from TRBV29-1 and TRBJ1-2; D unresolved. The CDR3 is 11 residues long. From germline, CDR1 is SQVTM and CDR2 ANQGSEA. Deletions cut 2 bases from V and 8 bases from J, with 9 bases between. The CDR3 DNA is TGCAGCGTTGAACGGTCCATGGGCTACACCTTC. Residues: CSVERSMGYTF.

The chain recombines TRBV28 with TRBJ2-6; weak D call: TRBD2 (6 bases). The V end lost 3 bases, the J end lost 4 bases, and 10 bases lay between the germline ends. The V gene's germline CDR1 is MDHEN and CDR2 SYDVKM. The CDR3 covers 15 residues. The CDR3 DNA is TGTGCCAGCAGTTTGGGCGGGGTGGGGGCCAACGTCCTGACTTTC. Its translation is CASSLGGVGANVLTF.

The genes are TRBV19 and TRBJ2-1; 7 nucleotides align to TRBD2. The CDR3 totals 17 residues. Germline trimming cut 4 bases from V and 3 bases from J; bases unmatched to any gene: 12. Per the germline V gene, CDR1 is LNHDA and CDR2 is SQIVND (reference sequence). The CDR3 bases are TGTGCCAGTAGTACGTCCAAGGCAGGGAGGGTCTACAATGAGCAGTTCTTC. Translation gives CASSTSKAGRVYNEQFF.

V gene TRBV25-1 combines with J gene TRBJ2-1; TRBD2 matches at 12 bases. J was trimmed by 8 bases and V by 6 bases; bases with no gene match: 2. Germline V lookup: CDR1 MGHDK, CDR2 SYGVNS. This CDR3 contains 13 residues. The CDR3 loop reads CASRTSGSDEQFF. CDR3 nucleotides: TGTGCCAGCAGGACTAGCGGGAGTGATGAGCAGTTCTTC.

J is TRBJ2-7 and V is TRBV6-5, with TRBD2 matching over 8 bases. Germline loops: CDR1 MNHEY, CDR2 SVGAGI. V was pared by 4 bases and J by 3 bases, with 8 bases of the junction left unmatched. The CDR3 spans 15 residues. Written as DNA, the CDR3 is TGTGCCAGCAGTTCCACCGGACTAGCCAACTACGAGCAGTACTTC. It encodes CASSSTGLANYEQYF.

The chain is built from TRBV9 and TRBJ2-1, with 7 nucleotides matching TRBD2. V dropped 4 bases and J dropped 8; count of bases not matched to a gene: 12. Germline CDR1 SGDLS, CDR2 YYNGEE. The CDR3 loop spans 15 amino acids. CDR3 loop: CASSKAGTNPHEQFF. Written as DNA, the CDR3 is TGTGCCAGCAGCAAAGCCGGGACTAACCCTCATGAGCAGTTCTTC.

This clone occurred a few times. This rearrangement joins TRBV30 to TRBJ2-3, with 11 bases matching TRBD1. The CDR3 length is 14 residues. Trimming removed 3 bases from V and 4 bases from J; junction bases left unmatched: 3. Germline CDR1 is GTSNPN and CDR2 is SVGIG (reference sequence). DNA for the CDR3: TGTGCCTGGAGGGCGGGACAGGGGGCAGATACGCAGTATTTT. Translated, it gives CAWRAGQGADTQYF.

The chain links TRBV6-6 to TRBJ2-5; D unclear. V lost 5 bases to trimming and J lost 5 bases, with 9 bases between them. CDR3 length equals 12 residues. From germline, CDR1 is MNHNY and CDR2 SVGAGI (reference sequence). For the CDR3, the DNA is TGTGCCAGCAGTACGACAACGGAGACCCAGTACTTC. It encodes CASSTTTETQYF.

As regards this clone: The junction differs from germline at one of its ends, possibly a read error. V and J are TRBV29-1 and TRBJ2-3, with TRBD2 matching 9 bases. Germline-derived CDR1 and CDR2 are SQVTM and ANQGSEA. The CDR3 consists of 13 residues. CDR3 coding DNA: TGCAGCGTTGTGGTGGTGGGGCTAGCGGGACGGTGGTTT. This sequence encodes CSVVVVGLAGRWF.